These 12 T cell receptor beta chains came from one sample sequenced in a study of blood T cell repertoires in COVID-19. Sequencing used immunoSEQ multiplex PCR; TCRdb keeps in-frame clones, though not all of them. The data show about 190,000 clones, around 85% seen once. Specimen: peripheral blood. The receptors shown here come from a man aged 30 to 45 with acute or convalescent COVID-19.

The DNA of the CDR3 is TGTGCCAGCAGCCTCTGGACGGACAGATCTGGGGCCAACGTCCTGACTTTC. Encoded protein: CASSLWTDRSGANVLTF. This sequence joins TRBV5-4 and TRBJ2-6; possible D gene TRBD1, 6 bases. V was trimmed by 4 bases and J by 1 base, leaving 15 bases between them. CDR3 length equals 17 residues. Germline V CDR1 and CDR2: SGHNT, YYREEE (reference sequence).

This clone came up a few times. V usage is TRBV28 and J usage is TRBJ2-1; D not resolved. Between the trimmed V and J ends, which lost 2 bases and 3 bases, there was a span of 8 bases. Germline V gives CDR1 MDHEN, CDR2 SYDVKM. This CDR3 contains 14 residues. For the CDR3, the DNA is TGTGCCAGCAGTTTAGTACAGTTCTACAATGAGCAGTTCTTC. This codes for CASSLVQFYNEQFF.

The chain couples TRBV29-1 to TRBJ2-7; TRBD1 agrees at 9 bases. The CDR3 totals 15 residues. V dropped 3 bases and J dropped 3; count of bases not matched to a gene: 9. Germline CDR1 and CDR2: SQVTM and ANQGSEA. CDR3 in amino acids: CSVEHRGPSYYEQYF. CDR3 sequence (DNA): TGCAGCGTTGAGCACAGGGGGCCGTCTTACTACGAGCAGTACTTC.

V gene TRBV9 combines with J gene TRBJ2-7, with TRBD1 matching 10 bases. The CDR3 has 15 residues. V dropped 5 bases and J dropped 4; count of bases not matched to a gene: 9. Germline loops: CDR1 SGDLS, CDR2 YYNGEE. The DNA for the CDR3 is TGTGCCAGCAGTCAAGCGGGGACAGGGGATTACGAGCAGTACTTC. This encodes CASSQAGTGDYEQYF.

This rearrangement joins TRBV7-2 to TRBJ1-2; a possible D gene is TRBD1 (5 bases). CDR3 size: 14 residues. Deletions cut 2 bases from V and 6 bases from J, with 13 bases between. Germline loops: CDR1 SGHTA, CDR2 FQGNSA. This chain's CDR3 is CASSLIIRGHGYTF. The CDR3 DNA follows: TGTGCCAGCAGCTTAATTATTAGGGGCCATGGCTACACCTTC.

The chain joins TRBV12-5 to TRBJ1-3, with TRBD1 as a possible D gene (6 bases). This CDR3 contains 14 residues. The germline V gene has CDR1 LGHNT and CDR2 FRNRAP. The germline V and J ends were trimmed by 3 bases and 2 bases, with 8 bases remaining between them. In nucleotides, the CDR3 is TGTGCTAGTGGTTTCTCAGGGGCTGGAAACACCATATATTTT. It translates to CASGFSGAGNTIYF.

This clone was picked up a small number of times. The gene calls are TRBV18 and TRBJ2-7; TRBD2 might be the D (5 bases). The V gene lost 3 bases and the J gene lost 5 bases, with 20 bases spanning the gap. The germline gives CDR1 KGHSH, CDR2 LQKENI. The CDR3 spans 16 residues. In DNA form, the CDR3 reads TGTGCCAGCTCACCCCTCCAAGGCGGGTCAGTCCACGAGCAGTACTTC. Residues: CASSPLQGGSVHEQYF.

The chain couples TRBV11-1 to TRBJ2-1, with D possibly matching TRBD1 (5 bases). Germline lookup yields CDR1 SGHAT and CDR2 FQDESV (reference sequence). There are 15 residues in the CDR3. Trimming took 0 bases from V and 8 from J, leaving 14 bases between them. The CDR3 DNA reads TGTGCCAGCAGCTTAGCCCCCCGGCAGGGCGATGAGCAGTTCTTC. Translation: CASSLAPRQGDEQFF.

This chain joins TRBV7-9 and TRBJ2-7, with D possibly matching TRBD2 (5 bases). The V gene's germline CDR1 is SEHNR and CDR2 FQNEAQ (reference sequence). CDR3 size: 15 residues. V lost 5 bases and J lost 9, with 23 bases in between. The CDR3 is CASSSNLRAQDGQYF. For the CDR3, the DNA is TGTGCCAGCAGCAGCAACTTGAGGGCCCAAGACGGGCAGTACTTC.

In its sample, this clone was seen a few times. This chain links TRBV5-1 with TRBJ2-7; 8 bases are shared with TRBD2. The germline V gene has CDR1 SGHRS and CDR2 YFSETQ. This CDR3 region has 17 residues. V lost 4 bases and J lost 6; bases outside the gene matches: 18. The chain's CDR3 is CASSPTSAGGKVGEQYF. CDR3 nucleotide sequence: TGCGCCAGCAGCCCCACTAGCGCGGGAGGAAAAGTTGGCGAGCAGTACTTC. The full variable domain, rest sourced from reference TRBV5-1 and TRBJ2-7, is KAGVTQTPRYLIKTRGQQVTLSCSPISGHRSVSWYQQTPGQGLQFLFEYFSETQRNKGNFPGRFSGRQFSNSRSEMNVSTLELGDSALYLCASSPTSAGGKVGEQYFGPGTRLTVT.

This rearrangement joins TRBV6-1 to TRBJ2-3; 8 bases fit TRBD2. The CDR3 is 18 amino acids. In germline, CDR1 is MNHNS, CDR2 SASEGT. The V gene end was trimmed by 4 bases and the J gene end by 2 bases; junction bases not matched to a gene: 14. The CDR3 nucleotides are TGTGCCAGCAGTGGCGGGGTAATTAGCGGGACTGTCACAGATACGCAGTATTTT. Amino acids: CASSGGVISGTVTDTQYF.

The rearrangement joins TRBV18 to TRBJ1-4; D perhaps matches TRBD1 (6 bases). With 5 bases removed from V and 4 bases from J, the gap between germline ends came to 11 bases. The CDR3 length is 14 residues. Germline V lookup: CDR1 KGHSH, CDR2 LQKENI. CDR3 protein: CASSSQGSNEKLFF. CDR3 coding DNA: TGTGCCAGCTCATCTCAGGGGAGTAATGAAAAACTGTTTTTT.